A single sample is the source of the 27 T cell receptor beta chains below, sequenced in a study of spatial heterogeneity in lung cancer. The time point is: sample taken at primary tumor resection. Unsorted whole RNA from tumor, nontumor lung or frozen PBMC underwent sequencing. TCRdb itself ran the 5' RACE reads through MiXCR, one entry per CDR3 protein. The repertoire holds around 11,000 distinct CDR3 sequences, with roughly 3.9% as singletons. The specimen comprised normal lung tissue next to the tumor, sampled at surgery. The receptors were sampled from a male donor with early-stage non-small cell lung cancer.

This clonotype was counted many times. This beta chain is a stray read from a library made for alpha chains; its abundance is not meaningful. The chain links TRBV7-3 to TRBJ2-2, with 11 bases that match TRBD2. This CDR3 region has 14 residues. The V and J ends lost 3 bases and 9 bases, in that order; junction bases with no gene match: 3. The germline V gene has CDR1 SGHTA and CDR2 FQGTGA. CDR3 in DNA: TGTGCCAGCAGCTTCGGGACTAGCGGCCGGGAGCTGTTTTTT. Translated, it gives CASSFGTSGRELFF.

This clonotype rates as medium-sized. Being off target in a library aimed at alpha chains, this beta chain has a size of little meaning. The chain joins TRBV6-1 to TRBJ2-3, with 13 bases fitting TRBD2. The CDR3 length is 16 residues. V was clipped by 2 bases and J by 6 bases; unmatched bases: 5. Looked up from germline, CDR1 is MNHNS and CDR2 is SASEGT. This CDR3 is CASSEQRTSGGDTQYF. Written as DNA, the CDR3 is TGTGCCAGCAGTGAACAAAGGACTAGCGGGGGTGATACGCAGTATTTT.

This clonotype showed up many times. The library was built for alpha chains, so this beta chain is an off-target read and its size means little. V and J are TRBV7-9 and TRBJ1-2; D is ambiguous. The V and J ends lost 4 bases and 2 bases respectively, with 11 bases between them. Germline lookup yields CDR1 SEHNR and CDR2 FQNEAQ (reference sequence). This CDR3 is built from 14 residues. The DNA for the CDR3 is TGTGCCAGCAGCTCGGAGGCACCGAACTATGGCTACACCTTC. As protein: CASSSEAPNYGYTF.

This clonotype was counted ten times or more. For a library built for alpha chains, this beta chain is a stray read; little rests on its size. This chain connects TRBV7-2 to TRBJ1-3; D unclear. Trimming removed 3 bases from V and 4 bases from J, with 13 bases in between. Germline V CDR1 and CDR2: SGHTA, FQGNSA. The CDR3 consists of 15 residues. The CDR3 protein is CASSFTVVKGNTIYF. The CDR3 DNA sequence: TGTGCCAGCAGCTTTACAGTAGTAAAGGGAAACACCATATATTTT. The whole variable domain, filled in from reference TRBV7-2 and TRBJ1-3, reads GAGVSQSPSNKVTEKGKDVELRCDPISGHTALYWYRQSLGQGLEFLIYFQGNSAPDKSGLPSDRFSAERTGGSVSTLTIQRTQQEDSAVYLCASSFTVVKGNTIYFGEGSWLTVV.

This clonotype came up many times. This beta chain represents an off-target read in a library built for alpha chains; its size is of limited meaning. This chain's CDR3 is CASSLRALGYTF. Here the CDR3 DNA reads TGTGCCAGCAGTTTAAGAGCCCTTGGCTACACCTTC. The rearrangement joins TRBV28 to TRBJ1-2; D is uncertain. Germline V CDR1 and CDR2: MDHEN, SYDVKM. Deletions cut 2 bases from V and 7 bases from J, with 8 bases between. CDR3 length: 12 amino acids.

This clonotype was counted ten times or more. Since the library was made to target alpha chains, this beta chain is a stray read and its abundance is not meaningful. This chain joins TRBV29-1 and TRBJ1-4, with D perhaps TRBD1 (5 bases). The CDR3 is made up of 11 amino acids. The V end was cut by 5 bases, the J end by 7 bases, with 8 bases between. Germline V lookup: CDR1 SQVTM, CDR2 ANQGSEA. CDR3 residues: CSVQGGEKLFF. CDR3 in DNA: TGCAGCGTTCAGGGTGGTGAAAAACTGTTTTTT.

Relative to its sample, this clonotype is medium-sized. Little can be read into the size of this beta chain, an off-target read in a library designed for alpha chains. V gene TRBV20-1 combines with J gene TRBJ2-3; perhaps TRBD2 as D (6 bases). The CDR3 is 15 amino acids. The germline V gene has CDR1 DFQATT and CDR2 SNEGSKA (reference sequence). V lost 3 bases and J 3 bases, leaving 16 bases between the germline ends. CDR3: CSARLSGFGTDTQYF. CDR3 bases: TGCAGTGCTAGGTTGAGCGGGTTCGGGACAGATACGCAGTATTTT.

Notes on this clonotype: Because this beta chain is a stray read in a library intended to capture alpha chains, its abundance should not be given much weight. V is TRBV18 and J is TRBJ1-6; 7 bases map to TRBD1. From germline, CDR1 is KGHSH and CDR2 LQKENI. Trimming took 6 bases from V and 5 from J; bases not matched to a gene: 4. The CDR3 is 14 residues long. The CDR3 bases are TGTGCCAGCTCCCCCGGGACAGATAATTCACCCCTCCACTTT. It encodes CASSPGTDNSPLHF.

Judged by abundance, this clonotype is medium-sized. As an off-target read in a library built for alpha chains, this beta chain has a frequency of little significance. The CDR3: CASSTRTPLHF. CDR3 bases: TGTGCCAGCAGTACGAGGACACCCCTCCACTTT. The chain has TRBV28 and TRBJ1-6; no firm D call. V shed 5 bases and J shed 11 bases, with 7 bases lying between them. CDR1 is MDHEN and CDR2 is SYDVKM in the germline V gene. The CDR3 covers 11 residues.

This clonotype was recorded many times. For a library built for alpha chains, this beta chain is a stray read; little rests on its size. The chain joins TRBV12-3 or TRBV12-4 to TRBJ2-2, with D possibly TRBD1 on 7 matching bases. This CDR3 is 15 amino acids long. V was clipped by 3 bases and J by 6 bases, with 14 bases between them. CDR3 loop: CASSFVRGVAGELFF. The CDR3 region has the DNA TGTGCCAGCAGTTTCGTCAGGGGGGTTGCCGGGGAGCTGTTTTTT.

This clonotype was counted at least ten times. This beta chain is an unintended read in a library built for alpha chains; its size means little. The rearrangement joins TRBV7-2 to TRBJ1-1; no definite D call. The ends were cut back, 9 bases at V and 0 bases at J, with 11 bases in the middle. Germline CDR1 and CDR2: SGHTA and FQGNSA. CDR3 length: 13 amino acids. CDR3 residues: CASTEYLNTEAFF. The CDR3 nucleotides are TGTGCCAGTACAGAATACTTGAACACTGAAGCTTTCTTT.

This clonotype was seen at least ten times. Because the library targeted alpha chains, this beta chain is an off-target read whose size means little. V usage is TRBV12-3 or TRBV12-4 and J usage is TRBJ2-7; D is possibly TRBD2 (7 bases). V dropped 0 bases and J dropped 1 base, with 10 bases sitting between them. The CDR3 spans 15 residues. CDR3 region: CASSLAGGASYEQYF. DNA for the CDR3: TGTGCCAGCAGTTTAGCGGGGGGGGCTTCCTACGAGCAGTACTTC.

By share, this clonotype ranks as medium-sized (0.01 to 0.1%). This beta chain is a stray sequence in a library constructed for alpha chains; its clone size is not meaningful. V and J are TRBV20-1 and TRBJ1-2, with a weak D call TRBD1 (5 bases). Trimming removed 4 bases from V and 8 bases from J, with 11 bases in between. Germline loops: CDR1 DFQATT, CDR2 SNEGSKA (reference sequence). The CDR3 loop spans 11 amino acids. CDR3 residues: CSANLGQGYTF. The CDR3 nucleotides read TGCAGTGCTAATTTGGGGCAGGGCTACACCTTC.

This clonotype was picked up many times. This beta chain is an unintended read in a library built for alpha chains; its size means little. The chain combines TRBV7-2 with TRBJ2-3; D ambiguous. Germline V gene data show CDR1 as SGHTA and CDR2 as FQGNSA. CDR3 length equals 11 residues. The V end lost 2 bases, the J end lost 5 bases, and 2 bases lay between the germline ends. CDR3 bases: TGTGCCAGCAGCTTAAAAGATACGCAGTATTTT. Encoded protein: CASSLKDTQYF.

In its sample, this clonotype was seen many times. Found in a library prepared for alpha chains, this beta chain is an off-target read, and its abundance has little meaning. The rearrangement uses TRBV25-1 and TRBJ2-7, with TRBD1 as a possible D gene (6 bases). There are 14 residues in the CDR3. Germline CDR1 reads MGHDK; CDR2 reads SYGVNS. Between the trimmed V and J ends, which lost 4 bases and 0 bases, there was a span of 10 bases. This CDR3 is CASSAQTGSYEQYF. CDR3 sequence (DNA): TGTGCCAGCAGTGCCCAGACAGGCTCCTACGAGCAGTACTTC.

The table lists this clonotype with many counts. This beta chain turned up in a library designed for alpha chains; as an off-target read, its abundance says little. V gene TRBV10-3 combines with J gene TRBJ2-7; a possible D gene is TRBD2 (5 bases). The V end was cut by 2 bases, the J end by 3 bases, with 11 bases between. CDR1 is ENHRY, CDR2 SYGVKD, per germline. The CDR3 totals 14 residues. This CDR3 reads CAISEVGGRYEQYF. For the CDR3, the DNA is TGTGCCATCAGTGAGGTCGGAGGACGCTACGAGCAGTACTTC.

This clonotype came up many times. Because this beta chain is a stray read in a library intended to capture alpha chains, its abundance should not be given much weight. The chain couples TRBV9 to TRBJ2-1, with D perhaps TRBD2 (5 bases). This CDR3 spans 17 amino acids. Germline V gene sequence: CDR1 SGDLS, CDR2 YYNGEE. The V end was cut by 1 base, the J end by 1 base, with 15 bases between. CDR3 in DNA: TGTGCCAGCAGCGTAAAGGGAGAGGGAGTTTCCTACAATGAGCAGTTCTTC. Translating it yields CASSVKGEGVSYNEQFF.

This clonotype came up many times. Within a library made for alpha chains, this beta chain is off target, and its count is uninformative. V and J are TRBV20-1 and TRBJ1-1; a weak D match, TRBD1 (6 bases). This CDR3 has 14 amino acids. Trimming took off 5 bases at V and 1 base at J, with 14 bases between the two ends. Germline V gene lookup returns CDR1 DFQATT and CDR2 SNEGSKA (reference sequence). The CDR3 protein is CSADSRGPNTEAFF. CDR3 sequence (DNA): TGCAGTGCTGACTCCCGGGGGCCGAACACTGAAGCTTTCTTT.

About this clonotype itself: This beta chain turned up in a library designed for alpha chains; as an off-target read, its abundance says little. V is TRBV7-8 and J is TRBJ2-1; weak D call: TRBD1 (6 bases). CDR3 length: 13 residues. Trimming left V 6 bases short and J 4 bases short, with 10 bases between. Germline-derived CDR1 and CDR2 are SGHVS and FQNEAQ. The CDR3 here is CASSYQGYNEQFF. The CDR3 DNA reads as TGTGCCAGCAGTTACCAGGGGTACAATGAGCAGTTCTTC.

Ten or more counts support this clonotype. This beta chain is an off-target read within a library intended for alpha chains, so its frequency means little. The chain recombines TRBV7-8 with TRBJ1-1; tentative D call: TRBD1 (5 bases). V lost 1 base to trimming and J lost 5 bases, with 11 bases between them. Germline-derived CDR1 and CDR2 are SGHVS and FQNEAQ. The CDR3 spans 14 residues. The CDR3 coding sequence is TGTGCCAGCAGCTTAGTTGCAGGGTCGACTGAAGCTTTCTTT. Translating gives CASSLVAGSTEAFF.

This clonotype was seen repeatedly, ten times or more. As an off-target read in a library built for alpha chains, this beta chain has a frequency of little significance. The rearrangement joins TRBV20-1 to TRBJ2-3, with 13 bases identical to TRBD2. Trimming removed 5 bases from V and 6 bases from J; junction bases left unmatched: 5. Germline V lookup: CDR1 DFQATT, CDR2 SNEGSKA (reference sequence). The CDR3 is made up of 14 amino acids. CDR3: CSAWTSGSADTQYF. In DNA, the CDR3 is TGCAGTGCTTGGACTAGCGGGAGTGCTGATACGCAGTATTTT.

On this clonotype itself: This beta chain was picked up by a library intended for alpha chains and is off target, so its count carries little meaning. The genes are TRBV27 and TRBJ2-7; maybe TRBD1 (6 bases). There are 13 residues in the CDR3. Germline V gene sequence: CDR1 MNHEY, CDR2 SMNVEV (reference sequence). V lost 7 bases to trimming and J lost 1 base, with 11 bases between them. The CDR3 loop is CASKGQSSYEQYF. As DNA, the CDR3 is TGTGCCAGCAAGGGACAATCATCCTACGAGCAGTACTTC.

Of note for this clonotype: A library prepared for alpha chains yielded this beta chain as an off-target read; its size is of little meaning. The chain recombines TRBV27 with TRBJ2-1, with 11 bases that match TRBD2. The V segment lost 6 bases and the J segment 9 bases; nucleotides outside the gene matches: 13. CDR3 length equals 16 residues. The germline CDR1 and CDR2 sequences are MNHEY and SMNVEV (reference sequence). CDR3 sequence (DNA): TGTGCCAGCAGCCCCCGAATACTAGCGGGAGAAGGTGAGCAGTTCTTC. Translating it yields CASSPRILAGEGEQFF.

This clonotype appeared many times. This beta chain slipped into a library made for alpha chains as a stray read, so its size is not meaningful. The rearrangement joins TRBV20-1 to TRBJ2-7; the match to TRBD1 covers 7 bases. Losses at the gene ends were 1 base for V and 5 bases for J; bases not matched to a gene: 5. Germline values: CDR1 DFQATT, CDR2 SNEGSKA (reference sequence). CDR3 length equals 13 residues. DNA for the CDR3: TGCAGTGCTAGAGCCGACAGGGACCACGAGCAGTACTTC. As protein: CSARADRDHEQYF.

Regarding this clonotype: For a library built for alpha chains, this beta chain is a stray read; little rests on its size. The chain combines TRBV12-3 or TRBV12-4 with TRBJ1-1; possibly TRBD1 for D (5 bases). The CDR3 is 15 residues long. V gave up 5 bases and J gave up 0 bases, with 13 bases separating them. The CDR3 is CASSNENRMNTEAFF. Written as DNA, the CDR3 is TGTGCCAGCAGTAATGAAAACAGGATGAACACTGAAGCTTTCTTT.

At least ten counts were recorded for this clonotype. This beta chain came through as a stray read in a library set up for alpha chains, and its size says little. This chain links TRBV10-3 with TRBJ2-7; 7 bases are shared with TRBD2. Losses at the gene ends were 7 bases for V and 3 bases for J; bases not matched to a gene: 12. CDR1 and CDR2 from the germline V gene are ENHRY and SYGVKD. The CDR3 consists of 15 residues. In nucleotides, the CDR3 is TGTGCCATCAATTTGGGGGGGATAGGTAGCTACGAGCAGTACTTC. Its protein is CAINLGGIGSYEQYF.

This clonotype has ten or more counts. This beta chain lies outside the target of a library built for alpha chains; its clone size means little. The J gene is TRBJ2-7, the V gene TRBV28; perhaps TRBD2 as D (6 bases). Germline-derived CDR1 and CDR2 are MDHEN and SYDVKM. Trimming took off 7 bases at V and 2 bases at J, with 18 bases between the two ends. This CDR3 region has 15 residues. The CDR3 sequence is CASILSPGGPYEQYF. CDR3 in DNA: TGTGCCAGCATTCTATCGCCCGGGGGTCCCTACGAGCAGTACTTC.